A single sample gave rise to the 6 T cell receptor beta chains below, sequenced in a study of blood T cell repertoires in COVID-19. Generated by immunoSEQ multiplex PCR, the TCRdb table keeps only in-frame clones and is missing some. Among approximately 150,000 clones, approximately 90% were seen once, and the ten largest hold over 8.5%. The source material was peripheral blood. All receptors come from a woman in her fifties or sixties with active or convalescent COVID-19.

This chain's CDR3 is CAWSVIEGNTIYF. For the CDR3, the DNA is TGTGCCTGGAGTGTAATAGAGGGAAACACCATATATTTT. This chain uses TRBV30 with TRBJ1-3; D not certain. The V gene's germline CDR1 is GTSNPN and CDR2 SVGIG (reference sequence). V dropped 0 bases and J dropped 4 bases, with 7 bases sitting between them. CDR3 length: 13 amino acids.

The CDR3 region is CASSPPPGRGINTGELFF. The CDR3 region has the DNA TGTGCCAGCAGTCCCCCGCCCGGGCGGGGGATCAACACCGGGGAGCTGTTTTTT. The chain uses TRBV25-1 and TRBJ2-2; TRBD2 matches at 7 bases. With V trimmed by 5 bases and J by 2 bases, 14 bases remained unmatched. The CDR3 totals 18 residues. Germline lookup yields CDR1 MGHDK and CDR2 SYGVNS. Filled out from reference TRBV25-1 and TRBJ2-2, the complete variable domain reads EADIYQTPRYLVIGTGKKITLECSQTMGHDKMYWYQQDPGMELHLIHYSYGVNSTEKGDLSSESTVSRIRTEHFPLTLESARPSHTSQYLCASSPPPGRGINTGELFFGEGSRLTVL.

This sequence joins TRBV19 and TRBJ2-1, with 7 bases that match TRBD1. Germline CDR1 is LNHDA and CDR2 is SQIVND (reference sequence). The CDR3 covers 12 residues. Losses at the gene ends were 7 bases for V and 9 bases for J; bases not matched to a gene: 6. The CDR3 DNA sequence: TGTGCCAGTACGGCAGGGGGTGGTGAGCAGTTCTTC. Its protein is CASTAGGGEQFF. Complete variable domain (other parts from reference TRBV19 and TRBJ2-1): DGGITQSPKYLFRKEGQNVTLSCEQNLNHDAMYWYRQDPGQGLRLIYYSQIVNDFQKGDIAEGYSVSREKKESFPLTVTSAQKNPTAFYLCASTAGGGEQFFGPGTRLTVL.

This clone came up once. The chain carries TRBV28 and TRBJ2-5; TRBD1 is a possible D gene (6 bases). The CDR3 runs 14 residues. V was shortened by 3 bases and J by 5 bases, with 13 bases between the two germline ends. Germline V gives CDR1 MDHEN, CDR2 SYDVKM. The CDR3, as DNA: TGTGCCAGCAGTTTGGCAGGGGCGGCCGAGACCCAGTACTTC. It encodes CASSLAGAAETQYF.

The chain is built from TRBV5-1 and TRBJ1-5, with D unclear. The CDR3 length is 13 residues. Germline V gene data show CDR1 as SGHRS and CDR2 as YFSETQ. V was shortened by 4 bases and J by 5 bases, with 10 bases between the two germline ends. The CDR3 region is CASSATTDQPQHF. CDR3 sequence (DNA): TGCGCCAGCAGCGCCACCACGGATCAGCCCCAGCATTTT.

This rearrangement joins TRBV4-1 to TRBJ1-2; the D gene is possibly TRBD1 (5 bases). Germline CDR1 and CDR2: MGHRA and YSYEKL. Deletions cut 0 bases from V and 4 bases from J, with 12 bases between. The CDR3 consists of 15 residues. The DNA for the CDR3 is TGCGCCAGCAGCCAAGACAGGGCGGGGGTCTATGGCTACACCTTC. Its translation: CASSQDRAGVYGYTF.